The source of this T cell receptor beta chain is a study of tumor-infiltrating lymphocytes in primary liver carcinoma. The source material, about 20-30 mg of unsorted bulk tissue, was used to co-extract RNA and DNA. Without exception, tumor samples held over 80% viable tumor cells. From 450 to 600 ng total RNA, TCR beta cDNA was generated with a primer in the constant region. Libraries of TCR beta came from three nested multiplex PCR rounds with slightly modified ARM-PCR. The opening two PCR rounds, around 11 cycles each, paired TRBV1-TRBV30 forward primers with a C-beta reverse primer. TCRdb called the multiplex PCR reads again in MiXCR, with one record for every CDR3 protein. Counted here are more than 100,000 distinct CDR3 sequences, less than 80% occurring once; the ten biggest clones make up around 9.3%. Comment on this clonotype: Relative to the germline gene, one junction end is altered; a read error may explain this.

The CDR3 has 14 residues. The TCR was taken from a woman aged 60-70 years with primary liver carcinoma and hepatitis B virus infection. The V gene is TRBV12-3 or TRBV12-4, the J gene TRBJ2-7; 7 bases are shared with TRBD2. The specimen was liver tumor tissue from sampling region 1. Indicated subset: tumor region T1, superior pole. In DNA form, the CDR3 reads TGTGCCAACAGGACACAAGGGGAGGGATACGAGCAGTACTTT. This codes for CANRTQGEGYEQYF.